This TCR beta chain was sequenced in a study of cytomegalovirus exposure and HLA in healthy donors. General study points: In a later analysis, 17,000 or so TCR beta sequences were associated with HLA alleles at 0.05 false discovery rate.

With regard to this clone: As yet, its antigen is unknown. The sample carries other DNA sequences with the same CDR3.

CDR3 length: 15 residues. V was pared by 0 bases and J by 3 bases, with 11 bases between. CDR1 is SGHRS and CDR2 is YFSETQ in the germline V gene. The primer mix had 60 Vbeta and 13 Jbeta primers. Original processing methods: An analysis that came later counted 77 million or so unique TCR beta chains, 10 million to 12 million shared. TCRdb keeps only in-frame clones here, not all; method: immunoSEQ multiplex PCR. The DNA gave D and trimming, while V, J and clone size come from that table. The data show 210,000 or so clones, approximately 85% seen once. Despite likely unrecorded immune exposures, the donors were nominally healthy at the time of sampling.

The rearrangement joins TRBV5-1 to TRBJ2-3; TRBD1 might be the D (5 bases). Specimen: PBMCs. The sequence derives from a girl aged 2-9 years in good health and CMV-seronegative. In nucleotides, the CDR3 is TGCGCCAGCAGCTTGGAAGGGGCTTTAACAGATACGCAGTATTTT. Encoded protein: CASSLEGALTDTQYF.